This TCR beta chain was found in a study of T cell responses to AZD1222 COVID-19 vaccine. In the study overall: Pooling of second doses given at about 4 or about 12 weeks was done.

The CDR3 extends over 19 amino acids. Losses at the gene ends were 3 bases for V and 6 bases for J; bases not matched to a gene: 13. CDR1 is SGDLS, CDR2 YYNGEE, per germline. TCRdb's table, derived via immunoSEQ multiplex PCR, lists solely in-frame clones and lacks some. Found here are 140,000 to 150,000 clones, about 93% of them singletons; the top ten hold under 6.5%. Points from the study as a whole: Donors skewed white British and female; clonal diversity was possibly underestimated. Spike regions recognized by vaccine-associated CD4 TCRs spanned the protein, led by 160-218 and 743-854. Repertoires were sampled only after the peak T cell response.

Regarding this clone: Its specificity is unknown.

The chain employs TRBV9 and TRBJ2-1; 15 nucleotides match TRBD2. The material sequenced was peripheral blood, taken on day 0 of AZD1222 vaccination. The origin of this receptor is an adult in good health. This CDR3 reads CASSEGLAGGHSIANEQFF. The CDR3 DNA follows: TGTGCCAGCAGCGAGGGACTAGCGGGAGGCCACAGCATTGCCAATGAGCAGTTCTTC.